This T cell receptor (beta chain) was retrieved from a study of graft-versus-host responses after intestinal transplantation. Looking at the study overall: Recipients uniformly received anti-thymocyte globulin induction, followed by tacrolimus and steroids for approximately 3 years.

TCRdb keeps only in-frame clones here, not all; method: immunoSEQ multiplex PCR. Here the sample spans about 23,000 clones, 35% to 50% being singletons. Responders (roughly 200,000, CFSE-labeled) were co-plated with roughly 200,000 irradiated, violet-dye-labeled stimulators. Regarding the study as a whole: Within allografts, high graft-versus-host to host-versus-graft clonal ratios were seen among patients with graft-donor T cell macrochimerism.

The CDR3 loop spans 12 amino acids. Germline CDR1 reads SQVTM; CDR2 reads ANQGSEA. Trimming removed 3 bases at V and 4 bases at J, with 7 bases between. This chain joins TRBV29-1 and TRBJ1-3; D unresolved. The sequenced sample was alloreactive CD8+ T cells from a mixed lymphocyte reaction culture, obtained before transplantation. Subset noted: CFSE-low proliferating T cells sorted from roughly six-day pre-transplant mixed lymphocyte reaction (GvH or HvG direction). The TCR sequence derives from a human patient who was an organ donor for intestinal transplantation. CDR3 nucleotides: TGCAGCGTTGAGTCGGAGGGAAACACCATATATTTT. Its translation is CSVESEGNTIYF.